The following is a T cell receptor beta chain sequence with its context. This specimen belongs to a study of control samples from healthy donors and cancer patients. Per germline, CDR1 SGHTA and CDR2 FQGNSA. This CDR3 is 15 amino acids long. V was pared by 5 bases and J by 10 bases, with 23 bases between. Profiling relied on immunoSEQ multiplex PCR, and the TCRdb table lists in-frame clones only, not all of them. The profile covers 200,000 to 250,000 clones, with 90% to 95% appearing a single time and more than 1.3% taken by the ten largest. Sample: blood. This TCR was sampled from a man aged 50-59 years in good health. V and J are TRBV7-2 and TRBJ1-1; D is perhaps TRBD1 (6 bases). The CDR3 region has the DNA TGTGCCAGCAGCGTAACCACGCAGGGGTCAGGGTCAGCTTTCTTT. It encodes CASSVTTQGSGSAFF. The complete variable domain, with remaining parts taken from reference TRBV7-2 and TRBJ1-1, reads GAGVSQSPSNKVTEKGKDVELRCDPISGHTALYWYRQSLGQGLEFLIYFQGNSAPDKSGLPSDRFSAERTGGSVSTLTIQRTQQEDSAVYLCASSVTTQGSGSAFFGQGTRLTVV.